This TCR beta chain emerged from a study of beta chain features in type 1 diabetes. Points from the study as a whole: TCRB CDR3 length was moderately but significantly reduced in all four CD4+ subsets of Type 1 diabetes patients. Since sequencing was performed on cDNA, cells with high TCR expression could be over-represented.

Every donor had blood drawn once into heparin, roughly 100 mL on average. Post-sort purity exceeded 95% for all sorted populations. This clone was recorded at least ten times. Its specificity is not known. This CDR3 comprises 15 residues. Germline V lookup: CDR1 SNHLY, CDR2 FYNNEI. Trimming removed 1 base from V and 3 bases from J; junction bases left unmatched: 5. TCRB transcripts that were expressed got sequenced, as all of the isolated RNA had been reverse transcribed. Profiled with immunoSEQ multiplex PCR; TCRdb holds only in-frame clones, not every one. This table has approximately 120,000 clones, around 16% appearing once.

The specimen was central memory CD4+ T cells from blood. J is TRBJ1-2 and V is TRBV2; 7 bases match TRBD1. The sequence was collected from a man between 18 and 29 years old with type 1 diabetes. CDR3 protein: CASSEGAGGYYGYTF. DNA of the CDR3: TGTGCCAGCAGTGAAGGGGCAGGGGGATACTATGGCTACACCTTC.